A selection of T cell receptor beta chains follows, all from one sample in a study of blood T cells in healthy people across ages. MiXCR was run by TCRdb on the 5' RACE reads, yielding one entry per CDR3 protein. The data contain more than 800,000 distinct CDR3 sequences, roughly 45% of them singletons. Sequencing was carried out using blood. The receptors stem from a woman aged 55 to 70 in good health. Both conserved end residues are part of each CDR3. D genes are given only for firm matches. Clone size is stated in some rows and not others, as once, few, many or a class when expanded.

J: TRBJ2-1
D: NA
size: NA
V: TRBV6-2/TRBV6-3
CDR3: CASSSGPRVQFF
DNA: TGTGCCAGCAGTTCGGGCCCCAGGGTGCAGTTCTTC

J: TRBJ2-5
D: TRBD2
size: NA
V: TRBV5-1
CDR3: CASSSGLAGGVQEETQYF
DNA: TGCGCCAGCAGCTCGGGACTAGCGGGAGGCGTACAAGAGGAGACCCAGTACTTC

J: TRBJ2-2
D: NA
size: NA
V: TRBV2
CDR3: CASSPRAANTGELFF
DNA: TGTGCCAGCAGCCCCCGGGCTGCGAACACCGGGGAGCTGTTTTTT

J: TRBJ2-3
D: NA
size: NA
V: TRBV7-9
CDR3: CASSHDRILADTQYF
DNA: TGTGCCAGCAGCCATGACCGAATATTGGCAGATACGCAGTATTTT

J: TRBJ2-5
D: TRBD2
size: NA
V: TRBV3-1
CDR3: CASSQGTSVGETQYF
DNA: TGTGCCAGCAGCCAAGGGACTAGCGTCGGAGAGACCCAGTACTTC

J: TRBJ2-7
D: NA
size: few
V: TRBV7-9
CDR3: CASSPSPAYEQYF
DNA: TGTGCCAGCAGCCCTAGCCCTGCCTACGAGCAGTACTTC

J: TRBJ2-1
D: TRBD2
size: once
V: TRBV27
CDR3: CASSPQGLAENEQFF
DNA: TGTGCCAGCAGTCCCCAGGGACTAGCGGAGAATGAGCAGTTCTTC

J: TRBJ2-7
D: NA
size: few
V: TRBV13
CDR3: CASSLGRSGSFYEQYF
DNA: TGTGCCAGCAGCTTAGGCCGGTCAGGGAGCTTCTACGAGCAGTACTTC

J: TRBJ2-5
D: TRBD2
size: few
V: TRBV20-1
CDR3: CSAPPTSGQETQYF
DNA: TGCAGTGCTCCCCCGACTAGCGGCCAAGAGACCCAGTACTTC

J: TRBJ2-7
D: TRBD2
size: few
V: TRBV20-1
CDR3: CSHGGARGGAYEQYF
DNA: TGCAGTCACGGGGGGGCGCGCGGCGGGGCCTACGAGCAGTACTTC

J: TRBJ2-7
D: TRBD2
size: NA
V: TRBV7-6
CDR3: CACSPRLAGGPGEQYF
DNA: TGTGCCTGCAGCCCCCGACTAGCGGGAGGGCCAGGAGAGCAGTACTTC

J: TRBJ1-2
D: TRBD1
size: NA
V: TRBV28
CDR3: CASSSDRAAGYTF
DNA: TGTGCCAGCAGTTCTGACAGGGCTGCTGGCTACACCTTC